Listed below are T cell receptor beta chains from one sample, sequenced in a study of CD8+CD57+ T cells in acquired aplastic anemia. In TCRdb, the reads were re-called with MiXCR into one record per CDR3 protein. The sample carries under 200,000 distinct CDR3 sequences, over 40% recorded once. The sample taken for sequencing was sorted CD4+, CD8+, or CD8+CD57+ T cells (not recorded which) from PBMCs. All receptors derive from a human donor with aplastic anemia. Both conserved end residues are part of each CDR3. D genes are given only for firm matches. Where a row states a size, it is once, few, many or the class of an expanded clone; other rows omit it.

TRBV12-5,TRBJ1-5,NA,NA,TGTGCTAGTGGTTTTGGGGGACAGCCCCAGCATTTT,CASGFGGQPQHF
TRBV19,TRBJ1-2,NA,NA,TGTGCCAGTAGTACGACAGGAGAAGCGAACTATGGCTACACCTTC,CASSTTGEANYGYTF
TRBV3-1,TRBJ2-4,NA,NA,TGTGCCAGCAGCCAAGGCAGAAACATTCAGTACTTC,CASSQGRNIQYF
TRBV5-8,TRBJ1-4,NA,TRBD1,TGTGCCAGCAGCACCGGGACAGCCACGGATGAAAAACTGTTTTTT,CASSTGTATDEKLFF
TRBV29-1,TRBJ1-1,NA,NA,TGCAGCGTCGACACCGGGACTAGGGAGAACACTGAAGCTTTCTTT,CSVDTGTRENTEAFF
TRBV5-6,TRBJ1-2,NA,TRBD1,TGTGCCAGCAGCTCAGCCGGGACAGGGGGCACTGGCTACACCTTC,CASSSAGTGGTGYTF
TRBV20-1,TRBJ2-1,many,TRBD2,TGCAGTGCCGGCCGAGCGGGAGTCACCTACAATGAGCAGTTCTTC,CSAGRAGVTYNEQFF
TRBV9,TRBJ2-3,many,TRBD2,TGTGCCAGCAGCGTAGTGGGGAGCGGGGCTAGCACAGATACGCAGTATTTT,CASSVVGSGASTDTQYF
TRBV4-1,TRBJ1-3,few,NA,TGCGCCAGCAGCCAAGAAGGAGTGGGGGGCTACTCTGGAAACACCATATATTTT,CASSQEGVGGYSGNTIYF
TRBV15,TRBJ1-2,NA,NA,TGTGCCACCAGCAGAGATCCTGGAAGGGCGGACTACACCTTC,CATSRDPGRADYTF
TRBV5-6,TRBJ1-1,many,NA,TGTGCCAGCAGCTTGTGGGGTGGGAGCACTGAAGCTTTCTTT,CASSLWGGSTEAFF
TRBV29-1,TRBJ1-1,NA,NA,TGCAGCGTGACTTGGACTAACACTGAAGCTTTCTTT,CSVTWTNTEAFF
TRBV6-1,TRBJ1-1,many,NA,TGTGCCAGCAGATCGCATCAGGGGTTGGGAACTGAAGCTTTCTTT,CASRSHQGLGTEAFF
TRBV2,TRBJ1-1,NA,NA,TGTGCCAGCGACAGGTCGGACACTGAAGCTTTCTTT,CASDRSDTEAFF
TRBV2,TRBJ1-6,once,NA,TGTGCCAGCAGTGAGGAGAGCTCCTATAATTCACCCCTCCACTTT,CASSEESSYNSPLHF
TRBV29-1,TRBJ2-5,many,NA,TGCAGCGTTAGTCGCCAGGGGACAAAGCAAGAGACCCAGTACTTC,CSVSRQGTKQETQYF
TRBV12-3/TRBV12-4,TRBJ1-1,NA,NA,TGTGCCAGCAGTTTCGAGGGGCTCACTGAAGCTTTCTTT,CASSFEGLTEAFF
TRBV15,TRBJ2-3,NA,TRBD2,TGTGCCACCAGCAGGAGCGGGGGATTCACAGATACGCAGTATTTT,CATSRSGGFTDTQYF
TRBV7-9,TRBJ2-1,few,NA,TGTGCCAGCAGCTTAGGAGGGGGGGCCCTAAGGCAGTTCTTC,CASSLGGGALRQFF
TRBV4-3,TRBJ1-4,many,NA,TGCGCCAGCAGCCAAGATAAGGTCCAGGGGGAAAAACTGTTTTTT,CASSQDKVQGEKLFF
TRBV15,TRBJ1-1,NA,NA,TGTGCCACCAGCAGAGATCGCCATTGGAACACTGAAGCTTTCTTT,CATSRDRHWNTEAFF
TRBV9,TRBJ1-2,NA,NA,TGTCCCAGCAGCCCAGGGGCAGGGGACTATGGCTACACCTTC,CPSSPGAGDYGYTF
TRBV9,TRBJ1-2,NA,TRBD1,TGTGCCAGCAGCCCCCGGGACAGGGACTATGGCTACACCTTC,CASSPRDRDYGYTF
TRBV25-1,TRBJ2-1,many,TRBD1,TGTGCCAGCAGTGCCAGGGGGCCGCCGGATGAGCAGTTCTTC,CASSARGPPDEQFF
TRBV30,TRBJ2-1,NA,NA,TGTGCCGCAAGGCGTAGGGGCCCAGGCCATGAGCAGTTCTTC,CAARRRGPGHEQFF
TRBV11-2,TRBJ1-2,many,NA,TGTGCCAGCAGCTTTAACACGGACGGGAGAGGCTACACCTTC,CASSFNTDGRGYTF
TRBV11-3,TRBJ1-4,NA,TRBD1,TGTGCCAGCAAACTAGGGACAGGGGATGAAAAACTGTTTTTT,CASKLGTGDEKLFF
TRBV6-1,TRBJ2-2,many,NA,TGTGCCAGCAAACCGACAGCTAACACCGGGGAGCTGTTTTTT,CASKPTANTGELFF
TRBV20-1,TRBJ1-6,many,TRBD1,TGCAGTGCTAGAAATACAGGGGTTGGCAATTCACCCCTCCACTTT,CSARNTGVGNSPLHF
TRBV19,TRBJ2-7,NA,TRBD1,TGTGCCAGTAGTATATCCGGGACAGGATACGAGCAGTACTTC,CASSISGTGYEQYF
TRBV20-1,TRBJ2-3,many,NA,TGCAGTGCTAGAGACGGAACAGATACGCAGTATTTT,CSARDGTDTQYF
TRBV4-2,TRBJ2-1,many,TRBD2,TGTGCCAGCAGCCAAGATCGGAGGGAGGGGTACAATGAGCAGTTCTTC,CASSQDRREGYNEQFF
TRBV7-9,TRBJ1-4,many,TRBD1,TGTGCCAGCAGCTTATTTAGGGACAGCACGTATGAAAAACTGTTTTTT,CASSLFRDSTYEKLFF
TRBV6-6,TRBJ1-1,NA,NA,TGTGCCAGCAGTTACCGTGCTGAAGCTTTCTTT,CASSYRAEAFF
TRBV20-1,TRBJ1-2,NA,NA,TGCAGTGCTAGAGAAGGTGCTGAGGGCTACACCTTC,CSAREGAEGYTF
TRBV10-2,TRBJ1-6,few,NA,TGCGCCAGCAGTGACCGAGGTCTTAATGACTTCCTCCACTTT,CASSDRGLNDFLHF
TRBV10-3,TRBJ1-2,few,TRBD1,TGTGCCATCACCTCAGGGGGCAGCTATGGCTACACCTTC,CAITSGGSYGYTF
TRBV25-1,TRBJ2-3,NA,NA,TGTGCCAGCACCCAGGGTAAGGGTAGCACAGATACGCAGTATTTT,CASTQGKGSTDTQYF
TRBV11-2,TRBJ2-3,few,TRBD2,TGTGCCAGCAGAGGAAGCGGGGGGCGCACAGATACGCAGTATTTT,CASRGSGGRTDTQYF
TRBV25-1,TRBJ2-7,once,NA,TGTGCCAGCAGTGCCGTGACTAGAGGCGAGCAGTACTTC,CASSAVTRGEQYF
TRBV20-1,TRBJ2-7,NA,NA,TGCAGTGCTAGTGCATTCCGGGACGTATGGGGCTACGAGCAGTACTTC,CSASAFRDVWGYEQYF
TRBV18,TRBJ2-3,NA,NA,TGTGCCAGCTCACCAGGGCTAGCAAGCACAGATACGCAGTATTTT,CASSPGLASTDTQYF
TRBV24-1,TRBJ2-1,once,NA,TGTGCCACCAGTGATGGGGACAATGAGCAGTTCTTC,CATSDGDNEQFF
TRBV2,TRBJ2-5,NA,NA,TGTGCCAGCCTCGTTCAGACCCAGTACTTC,CASLVQTQYF
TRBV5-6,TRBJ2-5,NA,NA,TGTGCCATCAGTGCACGGGGTCCTGAGACCCAGTACTTC,CAISARGPETQYF
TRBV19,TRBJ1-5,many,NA,TGTGCCAGTAGGGAGCGAAGCAATCAGCCCCAGCATTTT,CASRERSNQPQHF
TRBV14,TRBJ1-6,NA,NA,TGTGCCAGCAGTGAAGCAGCAGGGAATAATTCACCCCTCCACTTT,CASSEAAGNNSPLHF
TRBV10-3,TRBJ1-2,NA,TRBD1,TGTGCCATCAGTGGGGGGACAGGGACTAACTATGGCTACACCTTC,CAISGGTGTNYGYTF
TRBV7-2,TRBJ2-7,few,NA,TGTGCCAGCAGCTTAGACTCTATCGCCGGGGAGCAGTACTTC,CASSLDSIAGEQYF
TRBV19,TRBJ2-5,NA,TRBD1,TGTGCCAGTAGTCAACAGGGGGGAGAGACCCAGTACTTC,CASSQQGGETQYF
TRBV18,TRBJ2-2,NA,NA,TGTGCCAGCCTGGACAGTAACACCGGGGAGCTGTTTTTT,CASLDSNTGELFF
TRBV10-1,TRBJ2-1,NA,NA,TGTGCCAGCATTAGAAGGACAGATCCCTACAATGAGCAGTTCTTC,CASIRRTDPYNEQFF
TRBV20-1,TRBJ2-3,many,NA,TGCAGTGCTCCCTCGTGGGGCCTCACAGATACGCAGTATTTT,CSAPSWGLTDTQYF